This passage covers 21 T cell receptor beta chains from one sample sequenced in a study of shared clonotypes between healthy human individuals. CD45RO-negative, CCR7-positively selected cells formed the naive CD8 fraction, excluding terminally differentiated effector memory CD45RA+ cells. The method was immunoSEQ multiplex PCR; TCRdb's version includes in-frame clones alone and lacks a portion of them. The sample lists some 2.1 million clones; 80% to 95% were seen once. Sequencing was carried out using naive CD8+ T cells from PBMCs. Receptors were obtained from a man younger than 35 in good health. Some clones in this sample may be carry-over from other donors' samples.

The J gene is TRBJ2-1, the V gene TRBV10-3, with 13 bases aligning to TRBD2. CDR1 is ENHRY, CDR2 SYGVKD, per germline. The V gene end was trimmed by 6 bases and the J gene end by 4 bases; junction bases not matched to a gene: 15. CDR3 length equals 19 residues. CDR3 sequence (DNA): TGTGCCATCAGAGATGTACTAGCGGGAGGGCCCTCTTTATACAATGAGCAGTTCTTC. Its translation: CAIRDVLAGGPSLYNEQFF.

The chain uses TRBV28 and TRBJ2-1, with TRBD1 identical over 12 bases. This CDR3 is built from 17 residues. The V and J ends lost 6 bases and 8 bases, in that order; junction bases with no gene match: 14. Germline CDR1 and CDR2: MDHEN and SYDVKM. CDR3 sequence: CASRNFPRDRGQDEQFF. CDR3 in DNA: TGTGCCAGCAGAAATTTCCCCCGGGACAGGGGGCAGGATGAGCAGTTCTTC.

J is TRBJ1-2 and V is TRBV19; D gene unclear. Germline CDR1 LNHDA, CDR2 SQIVND (reference sequence). Deletions cut 10 bases from V and 4 bases from J, with 13 bases between. This CDR3 comprises 12 residues. The CDR3, as DNA: TGTGCCACCCAAGGCCCTTCCTATGGCTACACCTTC. Amino acid sequence: CATQGPSYGYTF.

The chain couples TRBV4-3 to TRBJ2-1, with D possibly TRBD1 on 5 matching bases. The CDR3 consists of 14 residues. The germline CDR1 and CDR2 sequences are LGHNA and YSLEER. Trimming stripped 0 bases from V and 5 bases from J, with 8 bases between. CDR3 region: CASSQETGDNEQFF. In DNA, the CDR3 is TGCGCCAGCAGCCAAGAAACAGGAGACAATGAGCAGTTCTTC.

The V gene is TRBV27, the J gene TRBJ2-1; 11 positions match TRBD1. CDR1 and CDR2 (germline): MNHEY, SMNVEV (reference sequence). V dropped 1 base and J dropped 5; count of bases not matched to a gene: 4. The CDR3 runs 16 residues. CDR3 bases: TGTGCCAGCAGTTTATTAGGGACAGGGGGTAACAATGAGCAGTTCTTC. Residues: CASSLLGTGGNNEQFF.

The chain couples TRBV11-2 to TRBJ2-2; D is unclear. The germline V and J ends were trimmed by 2 bases and 2 bases, with 9 bases remaining between them. Germline V lookup: CDR1 SGHAT, CDR2 FQNNGV. The CDR3 has 15 residues. DNA of the CDR3: TGTGCCAGCAGCTTAAGCCCTCGAAACACCGGGGAGCTGTTTTTT. Residues: CASSLSPRNTGELFF. Complete variable domain (other parts from reference TRBV11-2 and TRBJ2-2): EAGVAQSPRYKIIEKRQSVAFWCNPISGHATLYWYQQILGQGPKLLIQFQNNGVVDDSQLPKDRFSAERLKGVDSTLKIQPAKLEDSAVYLCASSLSPRNTGELFFGEGSRLTVL.

This clone was counted a few times. The identical CDR3 is also encoded by other nucleotide sequences in the sample. The CDR3 DNA follows: TGTGCCAGCAGCGTAGATAGCGGGAGTGGGTACGAGCAGTACTTC. Amino acid sequence: CASSVDSGSGYEQYF. This chain uses TRBV9 with TRBJ2-7; TRBD2 agrees at 9 bases. The CDR3 consists of 15 residues. After removal of 0 bases from V and 4 bases from J, the junction contained 5 bases not matched to a gene. Germline lookup yields CDR1 SGDLS and CDR2 YYNGEE.

The V gene is TRBV12-5, the J gene TRBJ2-7; maybe TRBD2 (6 bases). Germline CDR1 reads LGHNT; CDR2 reads FRNRAP. This CDR3 spans 13 amino acids. V was clipped by 2 bases and J by 5 bases, with 10 bases between them. The CDR3 region is CASGLQGGDEQYF. Here the CDR3 DNA reads TGTGCTAGTGGTTTGCAGGGAGGAGACGAGCAGTACTTC.

This chain joins TRBV4-1 and TRBJ2-7, with D maybe TRBD2 (7 bases). V was clipped by 1 base and J by 0 bases, with 10 bases between them. CDR3 length: 15 amino acids. Looked up from germline, CDR1 is MGHRA and CDR2 is YSYEKL. CDR3 sequence (DNA): TGCGCCAGCAGCCAAGGGGGGGGCTTCTCCTACGAGCAGTACTTC. Translation gives CASSQGGGFSYEQYF.

This clone was counted only a few times. The chain carries TRBV7-8 and TRBJ1-1; 7 bases match TRBD1. The CDR3 has 14 residues. The V gene end was trimmed by 7 bases and the J gene end by 3 bases; junction bases not matched to a gene: 8. In germline, CDR1 is SGHVS, CDR2 FQNEAQ. CDR3 sequence reads: CASIEDRFYTEAFF. The CDR3 nucleotides are TGTGCCAGCATCGAGGACAGGTTCTACACTGAAGCTTTCTTT.

The V gene is TRBV25-1, the J gene TRBJ1-2; D gene unclear. This CDR3 contains 15 residues. Trimming took off 5 bases at V and 4 bases at J, with 17 bases between the two ends. The germline V gene encodes CDR1 MGHDK and CDR2 SYGVNS. The DNA of the CDR3 is TGTGCCAGCAGTTCCCCCAGTGACTCCACCTATGGCTACACCTTC. It is translated as CASSSPSDSTYGYTF.

The chain links TRBV27 to TRBJ2-2, with 12 bases that match TRBD2. V lost 1 base and J lost 8; bases outside the gene matches: 11. CDR1 MNHEY and CDR2 SMNVEV come from the germline V gene (reference sequence). This CDR3 has 18 amino acids. The CDR3 is CASSLLLAGGPVPGELFF. CDR3 bases: TGTGCCAGCAGTTTATTGCTAGCGGGAGGGCCCGTTCCAGGGGAGCTGTTTTTT.

This rearrangement joins TRBV6-6 to TRBJ1-5, with 7 bases fitting TRBD1. Germline loops: CDR1 MNHNY, CDR2 SVGAGI (reference sequence). This CDR3 spans 15 amino acids. The V segment lost 2 bases and the J segment 5 bases; nucleotides outside the gene matches: 6. In nucleotides, the CDR3 is TGTGCCAGCAGTTACGCAGGGGGAAGCGATCAGCCCCAGCATTTT. Translating it yields CASSYAGGSDQPQHF.

The V call is TRBV7-9, the J call TRBJ2-5; unclear D gene. The CDR3 runs to 14 residues. Trimming pared 2 bases from V and 2 bases from J, leaving 9 bases between. Looked up from germline, CDR1 is SEHNR and CDR2 is FQNEAQ (reference sequence). CDR3 bases: TGTGCCAGCAGCTTATTATCTAATCAAGAGACCCAGTACTTC. This sequence encodes CASSLLSNQETQYF.

The chain joins TRBV10-2 to TRBJ2-6; tentative D call: TRBD2 (6 bases). Germline V gene lookup returns CDR1 WSHSY and CDR2 SAAADI. This CDR3 spans 14 amino acids. The V end was cut by 4 bases, the J end by 4 bases, with 8 bases between. CDR3 loop: CASSGGEGANVLTF. The CDR3 DNA reads TGCGCCAGCAGTGGGGGGGAAGGGGCCAACGTCCTGACTTTC.

V and J are TRBV4-1 and TRBJ2-7; D unresolved. Trimming took off 2 bases at V and 2 bases at J, with 10 bases between the two ends. The CDR3 consists of 14 residues. Germline V CDR1 and CDR2: MGHRA, YSYEKL. This chain's CDR3 is CASSQHLGPYEQYF. The CDR3 DNA is TGCGCCAGCAGCCAACACCTCGGACCCTACGAGCAGTACTTC.

The CDR3 coding sequence is TGTGCCAGCAGCTTAGGTAGGGAGCAGTACTTC. Residues: CASSLGREQYF. The V gene is TRBV7-2, the J gene TRBJ2-7; the D is unclear. Germline V gene data show CDR1 as SGHTA and CDR2 as FQGNSA. V shed 1 base and J shed 7 bases, with 5 bases lying between them. The CDR3 is 11 residues long.

The chain recombines TRBV2 with TRBJ2-5; D not resolved. The CDR3 totals 13 residues. V lost 6 bases, J lost 3 bases, and 11 bases lay in between. CDR1 is SNHLY and CDR2 is FYNNEI in the germline V gene. The CDR3 region is CASRDYFEETQYF. In DNA form, the CDR3 reads TGTGCCAGCAGGGATTACTTTGAAGAGACCCAGTACTTC.

V is TRBV4-3 and J is TRBJ2-1; no firm D call. V was trimmed by 0 bases and J by 8 bases, leaving 23 bases between them. This CDR3 is built from 18 residues. Germline assignment: CDR1 LGHNA and CDR2 YSLEER. The CDR3 sequence: CASSQDQEDTEQGHEQFF. The CDR3 DNA follows: TGCGCCAGCAGCCAAGATCAAGAGGATACAGAACAAGGGCATGAGCAGTTCTTC.

The chain couples TRBV11-3 to TRBJ2-7; D unresolved. This CDR3 is built from 12 residues. Germline V gene sequence: CDR1 SGHNT, CDR2 YENEEA. V shed 3 bases and J shed 3 bases, with 6 bases lying between them. This CDR3 reads CASSFGSYEQYF. CDR3 DNA sequence: TGTGCCAGCAGCTTTGGCAGCTACGAGCAGTACTTC.

This chain uses TRBV19 with TRBJ1-2, with D perhaps matching TRBD1 (5 bases). The CDR3 runs to 15 residues. Between the trimmed V and J ends, which lost 5 bases and 4 bases, there was a span of 17 bases. CDR1 and CDR2 from the germline V gene are LNHDA and SQIVND (reference sequence). CDR3 loop: CASSLRGAMGYGYTF. CDR3 nucleotides: TGTGCCAGTAGTCTGCGGGGCGCGATGGGCTATGGCTACACCTTC.